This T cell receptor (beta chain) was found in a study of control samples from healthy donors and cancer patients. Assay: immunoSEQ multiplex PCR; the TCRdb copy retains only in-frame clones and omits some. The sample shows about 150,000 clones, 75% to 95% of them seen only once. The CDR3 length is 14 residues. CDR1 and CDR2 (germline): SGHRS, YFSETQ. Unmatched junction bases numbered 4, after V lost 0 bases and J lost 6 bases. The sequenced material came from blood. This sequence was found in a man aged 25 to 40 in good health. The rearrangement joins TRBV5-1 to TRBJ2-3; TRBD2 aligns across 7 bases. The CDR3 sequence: CASSLAQAGDTQYF. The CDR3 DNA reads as TGCGCCAGCAGCTTGGCGCAAGCGGGGGATACGCAGTATTTT.